This T cell receptor beta chain was recovered during a study of CD8+ T cells in alopecia areata. Study results and limitations: More clonal than normal scalp was lesional scalp, particularly alopecia totalis/universalis.

In the case of this clone: Its antigen is not identified.

RNA was isolated and reverse transcribed to cDNA, the sequencing template. Method: immunoSEQ multiplex PCR; TCRdb's copy keeps in-frame clones and lacks some. The table lists 190,000 or so clones, under 60% of them singletons, with 10% to 15% in the top ten. Germline loops: CDR1 SNHLY, CDR2 FYNNEI. The length of the CDR3 is 16 residues. V was pared by 4 bases and J by 2 bases, with 14 bases between. Treatment: oral pan-JAK inhibitor, 5-10 mg twice daily. This chain joins TRBV2 and TRBJ2-2; D might be TRBD1 (5 bases). The material sequenced was CD8+ T cells sorted from blood, taken at week 24, from a patient treated with tofacitinib. The TCR comes from a human donor with alopecia areata. CDR3 loop: CASSVGRDRNTGELFF. In DNA form, the CDR3 reads TGTGCCAGCAGTGTTGGCCGTGACAGAAACACCGGGGAGCTGTTTTTT.